One and the same sample provided the 24 T cell receptor beta chains below, sequenced in a study of blood T cells in healthy people across ages. PCR was performed a second time for about 7 to 11 cycles using a sample-barcoded 5' primer and a J-beta primer mix. TCRdb passed the 5' RACE reads through MiXCR, listing each CDR3 protein once. The sample carries some 890,000 distinct CDR3 sequences, just under 30% recorded once. The same specimen was also included in a second study, on T cells of mothers and their children.

Sequencing used blood. Receptor source: a woman in her thirties or forties in good health.

This clonotype was recorded many times. The rearrangement uses TRBV7-9 and TRBJ1-2; D remains unclear. Germline CDR1 reads SEHNR; CDR2 reads FQNEAQ (reference sequence). The CDR3 has 12 amino acids. With 5 bases removed from V and 5 bases from J, the gap between germline ends came to 9 bases. The CDR3 DNA sequence: TGTGCCAGCAGCCTCGATGCGTATGGCTACACCTTC. Encoded protein: CASSLDAYGYTF.

This clonotype has only a few counts. This chain joins TRBV30 and TRBJ1-6; D is undetermined. The ends were cut back, 0 bases at V and 14 bases at J, with 11 bases in the middle. The CDR3 extends over 12 amino acids. CDR1 and CDR2 from the germline V gene are GTSNPN and SVGIG (reference sequence). CDR3 protein: CAWSVARKTLHF. The CDR3 coding sequence is TGTGCCTGGAGTGTAGCGAGAAAGACCCTCCACTTT.

This clonotype was observed a few times. The CDR3 reads CASSLRVQPQHF. In DNA form, the CDR3 reads TGTGCCAGCAGTCTCAGGGTTCAGCCCCAGCATTTT. J is TRBJ1-5 and V is TRBV12-3 or TRBV12-4, with D possibly being TRBD1 (5 bases). Deletions cut 5 bases from V and 6 bases from J, with 8 bases between. This CDR3 region has 12 residues.

The chain couples TRBV28 to TRBJ1-4; a possible D gene is TRBD1 (5 bases). The V end lost 2 bases, the J end lost 10 bases, and 20 bases lay between the germline ends. The CDR3 has 16 amino acids. The V gene's germline CDR1 is MDHEN and CDR2 SYDVKM. CDR3 amino acids: CASSLGRDGRVGKLFF. CDR3 DNA: TGTGCCAGCAGTTTAGGACGGGACGGCCGTGTTGGAAAACTGTTTTTT.

In its sample, this clonotype was seen once. The chain links TRBV18 to TRBJ2-5, with D maybe TRBD1 (5 bases). With 0 bases removed from V and 2 bases from J, the gap between germline ends came to 13 bases. The length of the CDR3 is 16 residues. CDR1 KGHSH and CDR2 LQKENI come from the germline V gene. CDR3 sequence (DNA): TGTGCCAGCTCACCACCGCAGGGTGGTTCGCAAGAGACCCAGTACTTC. Protein sequence: CASSPPQGGSQETQYF.

This chain connects TRBV6-6 to TRBJ2-3; D remains unclear. V lost 4 bases and J 3 bases, leaving 8 bases between the germline ends. The CDR3 contains 13 residues. Germline CDR1 reads MNHNY; CDR2 reads SVGAGI (reference sequence). The CDR3 reads CASSSYQTDTQYF. DNA for the CDR3: TGTGCCAGCAGTTCCTACCAAACAGATACGCAGTATTTT.

This clonotype was detected many times. V gene TRBV5-1 combines with J gene TRBJ1-2, with 7 bases lining up with TRBD1. Germline CDR1 is SGHRS and CDR2 is YFSETQ. CDR3 length equals 14 residues. Trimming at V came to 0 bases and at J to 4 bases, leaving 3 bases not matched to a gene. CDR3: CASSLGDSLYGYTF. DNA of the CDR3: TGCGCCAGCAGCTTGGGGGACAGCCTCTATGGCTACACCTTC.

J is TRBJ2-1 and V is TRBV7-2, with 13 nucleotides matching TRBD2. The V gene end was trimmed by 5 bases and the J gene end by 7 bases; junction bases not matched to a gene: 8. Germline V gene sequence: CDR1 SGHTA, CDR2 FQGNSA. The CDR3 loop spans 16 amino acids. The CDR3 reads CASSPRTSGGENEQFF. CDR3 DNA: TGTGCCAGCAGCCCGCGCACTAGCGGGGGGGAAAATGAGCAGTTCTTC.

This clonotype has only a few counts. The rearrangement uses TRBV27 and TRBJ2-5; TRBD2 matches 13 bases. V trimming: 7 bases; J trimming: 5 bases; junction bases outside the gene matches: 7. Per the germline V gene, CDR1 is MNHEY and CDR2 is SMNVEV (reference sequence). The CDR3 totals 15 residues. CDR3 loop: CASNALAGGRETQYF. The CDR3 DNA reads TGTGCCAGCAATGCACTAGCGGGGGGGCGGGAGACCCAGTACTTC.

This clonotype was seen a handful of times. The chain recombines TRBV27 with TRBJ2-3; 9 bases fit TRBD1. CDR3 size: 15 residues. Germline V gives CDR1 MNHEY, CDR2 SMNVEV (reference sequence). Trimming removed 2 bases from V and 4 bases from J; junction bases left unmatched: 4. The CDR3 region has the DNA TGTGCCAGCAGTTTAACAGGGGGCAGGCCAGATACGCAGTATTTT. This encodes CASSLTGGRPDTQYF.

The V gene is TRBV7-6, the J gene TRBJ1-2; maybe TRBD1 (6 bases). This CDR3 contains 13 residues. Trimming shortened V by 4 bases and J by 10 bases, and 16 bases separated the two germline ends. CDR1 is SGHVS and CDR2 is FNYEAQ in the germline V gene. The CDR3 protein is CASSSDRTVDYTF. The CDR3 DNA is TGTGCCAGCAGCTCCGACCGGACAGTCGACTACACCTTC.

This sequence joins TRBV7-3 and TRBJ1-2; D is unresolved. Germline values: CDR1 SGHTA, CDR2 FQGTGA. This CDR3 region has 13 residues. The V end lost 4 bases, the J end lost 6 bases, and 12 bases lay between the germline ends. In DNA form, the CDR3 reads TGTGCCAGCAGCTCGCCCGGATCCGATGGCTACACCTTC. It specifies CASSSPGSDGYTF.

The CDR3 region is CASSVSLAGAASEQFF. The CDR3 DNA reads TGTGCCAGCAGTGTAAGTCTAGCGGGGGCCGCCTCAGAGCAGTTCTTC. V usage is TRBV6-6 and J usage is TRBJ2-1; TRBD2 matches 10 bases. V was pared by 5 bases and J by 10 bases, with 14 bases of the junction left unmatched. CDR1 MNHNY and CDR2 SVGAGI come from the germline V gene (reference sequence). This CDR3 contains 16 residues.

V and J are TRBV3-1 and TRBJ2-3; D not certain. Germline CDR1 LGHDT, CDR2 YNNKEL (reference sequence). The CDR3 loop spans 16 amino acids. V dropped 3 bases and J dropped 2 bases, with 15 bases sitting between them. Here the CDR3 DNA reads TGTGCCAGCAGCCAGGATTTCGAGTTAAACACAGATACGCAGTATTTT. This encodes CASSQDFELNTDTQYF.

This clonotype was picked up a small number of times. The CDR3 nucleotides read TGTGCCAGCAGCCAAGATCTGGCTAGTGGGGGTCACGAGCAGTACTTC. This translates into CASSQDLASGGHEQYF. This sequence joins TRBV3-1 and TRBJ2-5; the D call may be TRBD1 or TRBD2 (5 bases each). Judging by the DNA end, TRBJ2-7 fits better; the J call may be wrong. Germline loops: CDR1 LGHDT, CDR2 YNNKEL (reference sequence). This CDR3 is 16 amino acids long.

This clonotype was detected a few times. This chain connects TRBV3-1 to TRBJ1-2; 10 bases align to TRBD1. CDR3 length equals 13 residues. Trimming cost V 2 bases and J 14 bases; bases outside gene matches: 8. The V gene's germline CDR1 is LGHDT and CDR2 YNNKEL (reference sequence). The CDR3 reads CASSQSRDRGNTF. CDR3 bases: TGTGCCAGCAGCCAAAGCCGGGACAGGGGAAATACCTTC. Complete variable domain (other parts from reference TRBV3-1 and TRBJ1-2): DTAVSQTPKYLVTQMGNDKSIKCEQNLGHDTMYWYKQDSKKFLKIMFSYNNKELIINETVPNRFSPKSPDKAHLNLHINSLELGDSAVYFCASSQSRDRGNTFGSGTRLTVV.

The table lists this clonotype with a few counts. The V and J genes are TRBV7-9 and TRBJ2-6; 9 positions match TRBD1. Germline-derived CDR1 and CDR2 are SEHNR and FQNEAQ (reference sequence). This CDR3 is built from 17 residues. Trimming took 6 bases from V and 4 from J; bases not matched to a gene: 10. The CDR3 DNA reads as TGTGCCAGCAGGAGTACAGGGGGCGCGTCCGGGGCCAACGTCCTGACTTTC. Amino acid sequence: CASRSTGGASGANVLTF.

The chain combines TRBV5-6 with TRBJ2-1; 9 positions agree with TRBD1. V gave up 7 bases and J gave up 4 bases; unmatched junction bases: 30. CDR1 is SGHDT and CDR2 is YYEEEE in the germline V gene. The CDR3 is made up of 22 amino acids. This CDR3 is CASLRSGTGFFPEPLQYNEQFF. The CDR3 DNA is TGTGCCAGCCTTAGATCCGGGACAGGGTTTTTTCCCGAGCCTTTGCAATACAATGAGCAGTTCTTC.

In this sample, this clonotype turned up many times. This chain connects TRBV10-3 to TRBJ2-7, with 10 bases aligning to TRBD1. With V trimmed by 3 bases and J by 6 bases, 11 bases remained unmatched. Looked up from germline, CDR1 is ENHRY and CDR2 is SYGVKD. The length of the CDR3 is 16 residues. The CDR3 DNA reads TGTGCCATCAGTGATGAACCGGGACAGGGGTCCCGCGAGCAGTACTTC. Amino acid sequence: CAISDEPGQGSREQYF.

This chain connects TRBV14 to TRBJ1-4; TRBD1 agrees at 10 bases. CDR3 length equals 16 residues. The J segment lost 7 bases and the V segment lost 4 bases, leaving 9 bases of the junction unmatched. Germline CDR1 is SGHDN and CDR2 is FVKESK. The DNA for the CDR3 is TGTGCCAGCAGCCCGACAATGACAGGGGGCGTTGAAAAACTGTTTTTT. It encodes CASSPTMTGGVEKLFF.

V gene TRBV7-2 combines with J gene TRBJ2-4, with a possible D match to TRBD2 (6 bases). The J call is uncertain, as TRBJ2-7 better fits the DNA end. This CDR3 region has 15 residues. The germline gives CDR1 SGHTA, CDR2 FQGNSA. The CDR3 nucleotides read TGTGCCACCTCCGGTGGAGGGAAACTATCCTACGAGCAGTACTTC. Translating it yields CATSGGGKLSYEQYF.

This clonotype was detected many times. The chain has TRBV7-8 and TRBJ1-2; D possibly corresponds to TRBD1 (5 bases). The CDR3 sequence is 13 residues long. V was clipped by 4 bases and J by 6 bases, with 12 bases between them. Germline V gene sequence: CDR1 SGHVS, CDR2 FQNEAQ. The CDR3: CASSSRWGDGYTF. Here the CDR3 DNA reads TGTGCCAGCAGCTCGAGGTGGGGCGATGGCTACACCTTC. Based on the CDR3 plus reference TRBV7-8 and TRBJ1-2, the full variable domain is GAGVSQSPRYKVAKRGQDVALRCDPISGHVSLFWYQQALGQGPEFLTYFQNEAQLDKSGLPSDRFFAERPEGSVSTLKIQRTQQEDSAVYLCASSSRWGDGYTFGSGTRLTVV.

The CDR3 nucleotides read TGTGCCATCCGGACTAGCGGGGGGATAAACATTCAGTACTTC. Translation: CAIRTSGGINIQYF. The genes are TRBV28 and TRBJ2-4, with TRBD2 identical over 14 bases. This CDR3 region has 14 residues. The J segment lost 6 bases and the V segment lost 10 bases, leaving 5 bases of the junction unmatched. Germline V gene lookup returns CDR1 MDHEN and CDR2 SYDVKM.

A few counts support this clonotype. This chain links TRBV4-2 with TRBJ1-2, with no clear D. V dropped 1 base and J dropped 4 bases, with 13 bases sitting between them. The CDR3 contains 15 residues. Germline CDR1 and CDR2: LGHNA and YNFKEQ. CDR3 nucleotides: TGTGCCAGCAGCCAAGCCAGCGAGCTCTCCTATGGCTACACCTTC. This encodes CASSQASELSYGYTF.